These 2 T cell receptor beta chains were all obtained from the same sample, sequenced in a study of Graves' ophthalmopathy and Graves' hyperthyroidism. Amplification of the TCR beta CDR3 regions used RNA transcripts (as template). The first round was an RT-PCR with HTBI primers, and the second round was a multiplex PCR. MiXCR was run by TCRdb on the multiplex PCR reads, yielding one entry per CDR3 protein. Of some 350,000 distinct CDR3 sequences detected, 17% appear once; the ten largest clones hold roughly 2.3%. Sequenced: peripheral blood. All receptors come from an adult woman with stable Graves' hyperthyroidism.

This clonotype was picked up many times. The chain is built from TRBV29-1 and TRBJ1-2, with no clear D. CDR3 length: 15 amino acids. Germline values: CDR1 SQVTM, CDR2 ANQGSEA. Between the trimmed V and J ends, which lost 3 bases and 3 bases, there was a span of 17 bases. This CDR3 reads CSVDHQPPSDYGYTF. CDR3 sequence (DNA): TGCAGCGTTGACCACCAACCCCCCTCGGACTATGGCTACACCTTC.

The rearrangement links TRBV12-3 or TRBV12-4 to TRBJ2-5; D remains ambiguous. The CDR3 spans 12 residues. The V end lost 3 bases, the J end lost 7 bases, and 9 bases lay between the germline ends. The CDR3 coding sequence is TGTGCCAGCAGTTTGGTAGGGTCGACCCAGTACTTC. Its translation: CASSLVGSTQYF.